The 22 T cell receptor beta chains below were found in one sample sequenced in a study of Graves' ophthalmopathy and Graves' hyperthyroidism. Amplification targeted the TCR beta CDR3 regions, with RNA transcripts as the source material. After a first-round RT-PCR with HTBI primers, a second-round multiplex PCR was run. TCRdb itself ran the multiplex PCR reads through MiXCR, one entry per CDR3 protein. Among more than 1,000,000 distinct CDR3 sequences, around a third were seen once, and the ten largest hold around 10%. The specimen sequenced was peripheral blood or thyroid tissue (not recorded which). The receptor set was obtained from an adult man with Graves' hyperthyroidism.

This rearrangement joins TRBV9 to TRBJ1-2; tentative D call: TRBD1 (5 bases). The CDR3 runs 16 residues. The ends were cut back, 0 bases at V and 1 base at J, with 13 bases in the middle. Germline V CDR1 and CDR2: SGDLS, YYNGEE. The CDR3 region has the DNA TGTGCCAGCAGCGTAGACGCGGGGGTACTTAACTATGGCTACACCTTC. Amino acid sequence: CASSVDAGVLNYGYTF.

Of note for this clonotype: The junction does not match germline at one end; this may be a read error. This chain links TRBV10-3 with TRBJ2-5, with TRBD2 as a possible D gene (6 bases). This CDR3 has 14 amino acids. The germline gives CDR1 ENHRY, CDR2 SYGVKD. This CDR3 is CASSYLRESETQYF. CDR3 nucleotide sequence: TGTGCCAGCAGTTACTTACGGGAGTCGGAGACCCAGTACTTC.

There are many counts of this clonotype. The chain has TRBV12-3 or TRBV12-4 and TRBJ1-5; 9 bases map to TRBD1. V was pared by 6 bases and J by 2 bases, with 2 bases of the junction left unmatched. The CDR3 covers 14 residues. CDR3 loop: CASRGTGRNQPQHF. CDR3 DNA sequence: TGTGCCAGCAGGGGGACAGGGCGCAATCAGCCCCAGCATTTT.

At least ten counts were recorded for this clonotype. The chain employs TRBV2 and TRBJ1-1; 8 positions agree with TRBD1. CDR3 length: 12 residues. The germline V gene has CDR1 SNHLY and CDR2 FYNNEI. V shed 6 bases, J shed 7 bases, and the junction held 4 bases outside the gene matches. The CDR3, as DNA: TGTGCCAGCAGCGGACAGGGCTTTGAAGCTTTCTTT. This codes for CASSGQGFEAFF.

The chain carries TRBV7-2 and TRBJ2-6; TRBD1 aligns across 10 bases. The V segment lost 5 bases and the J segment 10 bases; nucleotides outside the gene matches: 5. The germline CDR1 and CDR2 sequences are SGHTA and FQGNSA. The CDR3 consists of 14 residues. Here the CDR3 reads CASSVRDRGNVLTF. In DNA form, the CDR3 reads TGTGCCAGCAGCGTCAGGGACAGGGGTAACGTCCTGACTTTC. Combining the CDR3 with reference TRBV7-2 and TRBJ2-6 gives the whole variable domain GAGVSQSPSNKVTEKGKDVELRCDPISGHTALYWYRQSLGQGLEFLIYFQGNSAPDKSGLPSDRFSAERTGGSVSTLTIQRTQQEDSAVYLCASSVRDRGNVLTFGAGSRLTVL.

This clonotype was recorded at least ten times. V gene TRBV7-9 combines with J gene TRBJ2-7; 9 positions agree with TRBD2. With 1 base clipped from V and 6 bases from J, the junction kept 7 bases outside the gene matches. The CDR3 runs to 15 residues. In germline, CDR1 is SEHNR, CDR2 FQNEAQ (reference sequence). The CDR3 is CASSLDAGGPSEQYF. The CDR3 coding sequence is TGTGCCAGCAGCTTAGATGCGGGGGGGCCCTCCGAGCAGTACTTC.

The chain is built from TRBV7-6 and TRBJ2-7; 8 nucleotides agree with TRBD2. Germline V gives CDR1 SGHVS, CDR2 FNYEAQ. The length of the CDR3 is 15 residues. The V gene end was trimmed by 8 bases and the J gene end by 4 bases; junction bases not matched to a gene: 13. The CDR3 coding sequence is TGTGCCAGCGGGGTGGCGGGGGGCAATCTATACGAGCAGTACTTC. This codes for CASGVAGGNLYEQYF.

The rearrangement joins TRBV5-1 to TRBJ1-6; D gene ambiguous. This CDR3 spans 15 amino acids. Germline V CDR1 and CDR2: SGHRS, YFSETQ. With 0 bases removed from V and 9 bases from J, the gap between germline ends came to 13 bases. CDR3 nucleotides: TGCGCCAGCAGCTTGGCTTGGGGAGAGGGTTCACCCCTCCACTTT. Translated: CASSLAWGEGSPLHF.

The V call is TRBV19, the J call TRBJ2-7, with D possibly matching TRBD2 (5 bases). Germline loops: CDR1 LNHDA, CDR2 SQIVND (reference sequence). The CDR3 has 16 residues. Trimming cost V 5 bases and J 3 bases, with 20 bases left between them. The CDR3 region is CASSVTATGYSYEQYF. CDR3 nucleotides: TGTGCCAGTAGTGTTACCGCGACGGGGTACAGCTACGAGCAGTACTTC.

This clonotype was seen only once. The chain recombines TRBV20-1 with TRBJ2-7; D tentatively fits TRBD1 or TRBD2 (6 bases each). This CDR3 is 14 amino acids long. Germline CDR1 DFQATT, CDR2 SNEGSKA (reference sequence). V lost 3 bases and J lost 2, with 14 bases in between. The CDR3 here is CSASGQTGAYEQYF. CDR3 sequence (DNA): TGCAGTGCTAGCGGACAGACGGGAGCCTACGAGCAGTACTTC.

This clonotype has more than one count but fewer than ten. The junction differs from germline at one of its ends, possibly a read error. Written as DNA, the CDR3 is TGCGCCACCCGACGCCTAGCGGGGAACACCGGGGAGCTGGTTTTT. This encodes CATRRLAGNTGELVF. V and J are TRBV5-1 and TRBJ2-2; 9 bases agree with TRBD2. Germline lookup yields CDR1 SGHRS and CDR2 YFSETQ. This CDR3 comprises 15 residues.

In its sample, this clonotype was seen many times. The CDR3 DNA sequence: TGTGCCACCCTCGGGGGACGATACCAAGAGACCCAGTACTTC. It codes for CATLGGRYQETQYF. The V gene is TRBV7-9, the J gene TRBJ2-5; tentatively, D is TRBD2 (6 bases). V shed 10 bases and J shed 0 bases, with 15 bases lying between them. Germline CDR1 and CDR2: SEHNR and FQNEAQ (reference sequence). The CDR3 consists of 14 residues.

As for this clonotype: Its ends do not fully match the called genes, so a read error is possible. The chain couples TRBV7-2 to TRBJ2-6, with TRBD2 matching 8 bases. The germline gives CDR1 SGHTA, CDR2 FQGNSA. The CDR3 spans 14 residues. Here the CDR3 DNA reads TGTGCCAGCAGGCGCGGGGCGGGGGGCAACGTCCTGACTTTC. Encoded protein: CASRRGAGGNVLTF.

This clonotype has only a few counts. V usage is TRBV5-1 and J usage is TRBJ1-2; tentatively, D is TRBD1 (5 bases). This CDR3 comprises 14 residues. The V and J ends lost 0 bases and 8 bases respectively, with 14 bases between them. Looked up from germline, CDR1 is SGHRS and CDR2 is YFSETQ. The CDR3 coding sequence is TGCGCCAGCAGCTTGGAGGGACCCACTGGGGGCTACACCTTC. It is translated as CASSLEGPTGGYTF.

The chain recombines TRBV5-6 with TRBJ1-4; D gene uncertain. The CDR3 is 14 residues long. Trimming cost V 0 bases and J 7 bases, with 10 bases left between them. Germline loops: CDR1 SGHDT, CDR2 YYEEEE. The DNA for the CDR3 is TGTGCCAGCAGCTTGGATCTTTTTGGTGAAAAACTGTTTTTT. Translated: CASSLDLFGEKLFF.

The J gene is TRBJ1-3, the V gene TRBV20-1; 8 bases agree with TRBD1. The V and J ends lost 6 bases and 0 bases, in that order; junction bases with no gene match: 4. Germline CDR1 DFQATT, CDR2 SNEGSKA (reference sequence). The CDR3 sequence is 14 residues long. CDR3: CSAEDRASGNTIYF. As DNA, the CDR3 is TGCAGTGCCGAGGACAGGGCCTCTGGAAACACCATATATTTT.

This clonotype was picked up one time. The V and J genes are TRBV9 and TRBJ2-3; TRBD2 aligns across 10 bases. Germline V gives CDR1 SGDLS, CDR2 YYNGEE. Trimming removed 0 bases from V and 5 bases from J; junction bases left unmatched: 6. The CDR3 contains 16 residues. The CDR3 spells CASSVGLAGVLDTQYF. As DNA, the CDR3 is TGTGCCAGCAGCGTAGGGCTAGCGGGAGTATTAGATACGCAGTATTTT.

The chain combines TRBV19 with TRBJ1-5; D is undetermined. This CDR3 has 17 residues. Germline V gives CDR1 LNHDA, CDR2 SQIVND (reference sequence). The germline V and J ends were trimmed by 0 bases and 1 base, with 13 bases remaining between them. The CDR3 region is CASSIDRPRASNQPQHF. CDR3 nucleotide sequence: TGTGCCAGTAGTATAGATAGGCCAAGGGCCAGCAATCAGCCCCAGCATTTT.

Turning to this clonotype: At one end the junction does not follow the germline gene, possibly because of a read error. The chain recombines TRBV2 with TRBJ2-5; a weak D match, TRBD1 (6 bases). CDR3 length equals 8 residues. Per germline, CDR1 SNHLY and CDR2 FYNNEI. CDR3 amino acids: CASRGQNF. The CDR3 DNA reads TGTGCCAGCAGAGGACAGAACTTC.

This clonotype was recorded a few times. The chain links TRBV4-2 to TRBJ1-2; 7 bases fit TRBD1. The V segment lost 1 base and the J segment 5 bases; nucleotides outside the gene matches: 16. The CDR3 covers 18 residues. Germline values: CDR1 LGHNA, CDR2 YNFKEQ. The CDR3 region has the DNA TGTGCCAGCAGCCAAGGACGGGACAGAGGGGGGTCTGGGTATGGCTACACCTTC. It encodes CASSQGRDRGGSGYGYTF.

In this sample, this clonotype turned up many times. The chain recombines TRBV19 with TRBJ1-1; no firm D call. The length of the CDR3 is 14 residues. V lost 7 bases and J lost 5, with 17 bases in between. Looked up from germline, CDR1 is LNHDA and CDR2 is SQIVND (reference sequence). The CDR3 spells CASTESLRRTEAFF. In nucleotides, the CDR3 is TGTGCCAGTACTGAGTCCCTTCGAAGGACTGAAGCTTTCTTT. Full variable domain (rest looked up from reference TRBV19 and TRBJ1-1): DGGITQSPKYLFRKEGQNVTLSCEQNLNHDAMYWYRQDPGQGLRLIYYSQIVNDFQKGDIAEGYSVSREKKESFPLTVTSAQKNPTAFYLCASTESLRRTEAFFGQGTRLTVV.

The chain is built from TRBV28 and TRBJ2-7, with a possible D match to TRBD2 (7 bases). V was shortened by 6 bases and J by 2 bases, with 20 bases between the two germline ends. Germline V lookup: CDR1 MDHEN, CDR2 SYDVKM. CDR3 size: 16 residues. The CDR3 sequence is CASRARGAPSPYEQYF. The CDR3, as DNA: TGTGCCAGCAGGGCACGGGGGGCCCCGAGTCCCTACGAGCAGTACTTC.